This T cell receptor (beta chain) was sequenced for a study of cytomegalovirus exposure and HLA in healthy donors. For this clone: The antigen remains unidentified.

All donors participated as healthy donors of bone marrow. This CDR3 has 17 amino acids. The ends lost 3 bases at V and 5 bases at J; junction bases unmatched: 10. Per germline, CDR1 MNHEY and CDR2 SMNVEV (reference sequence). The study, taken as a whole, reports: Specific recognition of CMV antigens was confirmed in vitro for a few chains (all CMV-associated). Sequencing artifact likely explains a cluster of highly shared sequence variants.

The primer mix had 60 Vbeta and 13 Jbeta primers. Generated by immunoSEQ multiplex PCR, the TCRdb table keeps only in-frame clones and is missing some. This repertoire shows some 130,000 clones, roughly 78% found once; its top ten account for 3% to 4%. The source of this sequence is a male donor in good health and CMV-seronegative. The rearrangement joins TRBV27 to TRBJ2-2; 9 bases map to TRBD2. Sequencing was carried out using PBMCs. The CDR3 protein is CASSFFFSTSGTGELFF. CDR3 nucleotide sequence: TGTGCCAGCAGTTTTTTCTTTTCCACTAGCGGGACCGGGGAGCTGTTTTTT.